This entry lists 15 T cell receptor beta chains sequenced from one sample in a study of human T cells and chemical hapten exposure. A single record per CDR3 protein comes from TCRdb applying MiXCR to the RACE reads. The table includes tens of thousands of distinct CDR3 sequences, roughly a tenth detected once. Time point defined: patch test 1, 2 weeks after DPC sensitization. Described treatment: therapeutic diphenylcyclopropenone sensitization with weekly scalp DPC. This specimen consisted of whole blood, obtained in connection with sensitization to the hapten diphenylcyclopropenone (DPC). The source of these receptors is a woman aged 40 to 50 with alopecia areata. Some clones in this sample may be carry-over from other donors' samples.

This clonotype was detected many times. The chain employs TRBV11-2 and TRBJ1-1; TRBD1 matches 8 bases. There are 14 residues in the CDR3. Germline V gene sequence: CDR1 SGHAT, CDR2 FQNNGV. The junction had 4 bases not matched to a gene; V was cut back by 1 base and J by 6 bases. The CDR3 reads CASSLVAGGAEAFF. CDR3 DNA: TGTGCCAGCAGCTTAGTGGCAGGGGGCGCTGAAGCTTTCTTT.

This clonotype was seen ten or more times. The chain has TRBV28 and TRBJ2-5; D may correspond to TRBD1 or TRBD2 (5 bases each). The V gene's germline CDR1 is MDHEN and CDR2 SYDVKM. The CDR3 extends over 14 amino acids. The V gene lost 5 bases and the J gene lost 5 bases, with 15 bases spanning the gap. The CDR3 bases are TGTGCCAGCAGTCCCCTCGGGGACGGCGAGACCCAGTACTTC. Amino acid sequence: CASSPLGDGETQYF.

By share of the sample, this clonotype is medium-sized. The rearrangement joins TRBV27 to TRBJ2-3; 7 bases are shared with TRBD1. CDR3 length: 13 residues. CDR1 MNHEY and CDR2 SMNVEV come from the germline V gene (reference sequence). The V gene end was trimmed by 5 bases and the J gene end by 3 bases; junction bases not matched to a gene: 2. CDR3 coding DNA: TGTGCCAGCAGTACAGGGGCTACAGATACGCAGTATTTT. It specifies CASSTGATDTQYF.

This chain uses TRBV6-6 with TRBJ2-2; tentatively, D is TRBD2 (6 bases). Trimming pared 9 bases from V and 6 bases from J, leaving 17 bases between. CDR3 size: 14 residues. Germline V lookup: CDR1 MNHNY, CDR2 SVGAGI (reference sequence). The CDR3 loop reads CASRTNSFSGELFF. As DNA, the CDR3 is TGTGCCAGTCGGACTAACTCGTTCTCCGGGGAGCTGTTTTTT.

This clonotype was detected a few times. This chain joins TRBV5-6 and TRBJ2-1; D possibly uses TRBD1 or TRBD2 (6 bases each). CDR1 SGHDT and CDR2 YYEEEE come from the germline V gene. V lost 2 bases and J lost 0, with 24 bases in between. The CDR3 sequence is 20 residues long. CDR3 region: CASSLKPGLGGPSSYNEQFF. CDR3 nucleotides: TGTGCCAGCAGCTTAAAACCCGGGCTTGGGGGGCCAAGCTCCTACAATGAGCAGTTCTTC. The variable domain in full, with the rest retrieved from reference TRBV5-6 and TRBJ2-1, is DAGVTQSPTHLIKTRGQQVTLRCSPKSGHDTVSWYQQALGQGPQFIFQYYEEEERQRGNFPDRFSGHQFPNYSSELNVNALLLGDSALYLCASSLKPGLGGPSSYNEQFFGPGTRLTVL.

The V gene is TRBV19, the J gene TRBJ1-5; perhaps TRBD1 as D (5 bases). Germline lookup yields CDR1 LNHDA and CDR2 SQIVND (reference sequence). The CDR3 runs to 15 residues. V was cut by 4 bases and J by 1 base, with 11 bases left in between. The CDR3 nucleotides read TGTGCCAGTAGTACCAGACAGTTCAGCAATCAGCCCCAGCATTTT. Amino acid sequence: CASSTRQFSNQPQHF.

This clonotype was found many times. V is TRBV5-6 and J is TRBJ1-5; D gene uncertain. Trimming took 2 bases from V and 5 from J, leaving 11 bases between them. The CDR3 is 14 amino acids. Germline V lookup: CDR1 SGHDT, CDR2 YYEEEE. The CDR3 nucleotides are TGTGCCAGCAGCTTTAGTCCAAGGGATCAGCCCCAGCATTTT. It is translated as CASSFSPRDQPQHF.

This clonotype has a count of ten or more. The CDR3 DNA reads TGTGCCAGCAGTCAACTTGACACCTCGGGGACTGAAGCTTTCTTT. Its translation: CASSQLDTSGTEAFF. V gene TRBV12-3 or TRBV12-4 combines with J gene TRBJ1-1; D ambiguous. The length of the CDR3 is 15 residues. The V end was cut by 5 bases, the J end by 5 bases, with 18 bases between.

This clonotype was observed at least ten times. The rearrangement joins TRBV5-1 to TRBJ2-7, with TRBD2 matching 7 bases. Germline V gene lookup returns CDR1 SGHRS and CDR2 YFSETQ. With 0 bases clipped from V and 5 bases from J, the junction kept 2 bases outside the gene matches. The CDR3 extends over 13 amino acids. The CDR3 protein is CASSLGSGDEQYF. Written as DNA, the CDR3 is TGCGCCAGCAGCTTGGGAAGCGGGGACGAGCAGTACTTC. Full variable domain (remainder filled in from reference TRBV5-1 and TRBJ2-7): KAGVTQTPRYLIKTRGQQVTLSCSPISGHRSVSWYQQTPGQGLQFLFEYFSETQRNKGNFPGRFSGRQFSNSRSEMNVSTLELGDSALYLCASSLGSGDEQYFGPGTRLTVT.

This clonotype was seen repeatedly, ten times or more. The rearrangement uses TRBV6-4 and TRBJ2-1; D possibly corresponds to TRBD2 (5 bases). The CDR3 contains 14 residues. V was shortened by 4 bases and J by 6 bases, with 13 bases between the two germline ends. Germline values: CDR1 MRHNA, CDR2 SNTAGT. The DNA for the CDR3 is TGTGCCAGCAGTGTGGGTCCTGAGGGCAATGAGCAGTTCTTC. It codes for CASSVGPEGNEQFF.

This clonotype was found many times. The J gene is TRBJ2-3, the V gene TRBV5-1; D remains ambiguous. Trimming pared 1 base from V and 5 bases from J, leaving 2 bases between. The germline V gene has CDR1 SGHRS and CDR2 YFSETQ. The CDR3 consists of 11 residues. This CDR3 reads CASSLLDTQYF. CDR3 nucleotides: TGCGCCAGCAGCTTGTTAGATACGCAGTATTTT.

The chain couples TRBV4-3 to TRBJ2-7, with 7 nucleotides matching TRBD1. This CDR3 region has 12 residues. Germline loops: CDR1 LGHNA, CDR2 YSLEER. V shed 7 bases, J shed 3 bases, and the junction held 3 bases outside the gene matches. The CDR3 DNA follows: TGCGCCAGCATCCGGGACAGCTACGAGCAGTACTTC. This sequence encodes CASIRDSYEQYF.

In this sample, this clonotype turned up once. Its ends do not fully match the called genes, so a read error is possible. J is TRBJ2-1 and V is TRBV11-2; possibly TRBD2 for D (6 bases). This CDR3 has 15 residues. CDR1 is SGHAT and CDR2 is FQNNGV in the germline V gene. The CDR3 sequence: CASSWTTPSFNEQFF. For the CDR3, the DNA is TGTGCCAGCAGCTGGACTACCCCCTCCTTCAATGAGCAGTTCTTC.

This chain joins TRBV13 and TRBJ2-5; D is tentatively TRBD1 or TRBD2 (5 bases each). Germline CDR1 PRHDT, CDR2 FYEKMQ (reference sequence). The CDR3 extends over 15 amino acids. The ends were cut back, 2 bases at V and 2 bases at J, with 12 bases in the middle. The CDR3 DNA reads as TGTGCCAGCAGCTTAATCGGGACGACGCAAGAGACCCAGTACTTC. Amino acids: CASSLIGTTQETQYF.

At least ten counts were recorded for this clonotype. The rearrangement joins TRBV30 to TRBJ1-5; 8 nucleotides match TRBD1. Per germline, CDR1 GTSNPN and CDR2 SVGIG (reference sequence). This CDR3 has 15 residues. V lost 3 bases, J lost 4 bases, and 8 bases stayed unmatched. CDR3 loop: CAWRAPGQANQPQHF. The DNA of the CDR3 is TGTGCCTGGAGAGCCCCGGGACAGGCAAATCAGCCCCAGCATTTT.